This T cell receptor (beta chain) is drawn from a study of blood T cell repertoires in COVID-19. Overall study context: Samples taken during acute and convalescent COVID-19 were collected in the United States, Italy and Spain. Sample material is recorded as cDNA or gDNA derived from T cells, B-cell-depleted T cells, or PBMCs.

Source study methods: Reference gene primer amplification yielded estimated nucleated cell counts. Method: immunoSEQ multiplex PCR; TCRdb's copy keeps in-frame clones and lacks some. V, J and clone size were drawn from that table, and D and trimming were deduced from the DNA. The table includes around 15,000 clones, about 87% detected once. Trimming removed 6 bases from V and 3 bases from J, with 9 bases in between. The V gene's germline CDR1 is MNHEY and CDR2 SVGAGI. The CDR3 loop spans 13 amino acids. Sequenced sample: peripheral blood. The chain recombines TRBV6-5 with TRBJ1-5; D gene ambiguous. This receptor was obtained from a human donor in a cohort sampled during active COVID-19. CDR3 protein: CASSHDNNQPQHF. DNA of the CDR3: TGTGCCAGCAGCCACGACAACAATCAGCCCCAGCATTTT.